Below are 19 T cell receptor beta chains sequenced from a single sample in a study of shared clonotypes between healthy human individuals. Sequenced by immunoSEQ multiplex PCR; TCRdb stores in-frame clones only, minus some. The sample yields 2 million to 3 million clones, around 94% seen once. The sample was naive CD4+ T cells sorted from blood. Subset reported: CD45RA+ positively selected. These receptors all come from a man aged 18 to 30 in good health.

Concerning this clone: One end of the junction is discordant with germline, which a read error may explain. The rearrangement uses TRBV7-7 and TRBJ2-1; D perhaps matches TRBD1 (5 bases). The length of the CDR3 is 14 residues. From germline, CDR1 is SSHAT and CDR2 FNYEAQ (reference sequence). CDR3 nucleotide sequence: TGTGCTAGCAGTATAGGGGTAGGGTTGGATGAGCAGTTCTTC. Translation gives CASSIGVGLDEQFF.

This chain connects TRBV5-6 to TRBJ1-1; D remains unclear. Trimming stripped 4 bases from V and 3 bases from J, with 10 bases between. Germline V lookup: CDR1 SGHDT, CDR2 YYEEEE. This CDR3 has 13 amino acids. CDR3: CASSPFVYTEAFF. The CDR3 bases are TGTGCCAGCAGCCCATTTGTGTACACTGAAGCTTTCTTT. Based on the CDR3 plus reference TRBV5-6 and TRBJ1-1, the full variable domain is DAGVTQSPTHLIKTRGQQVTLRCSPKSGHDTVSWYQQALGQGPQFIFQYYEEEERQRGNFPDRFSGHQFPNYSSELNVNALLLGDSALYLCASSPFVYTEAFFGQGTRLTVV.

The chain uses TRBV5-4 and TRBJ2-1, with D possibly matching TRBD1 (5 bases). In germline, CDR1 is SGHNT, CDR2 YYREEE (reference sequence). The CDR3 is 14 residues long. The V end was cut by 0 bases, the J end by 5 bases, with 9 bases between. The CDR3 DNA reads as TGTGCCAGCAGCTTGGACAGGCAGAACAATGAGCAGTTCTTC. Residues: CASSLDRQNNEQFF. The full variable domain, its missing parts supplied by reference TRBV5-4 and TRBJ2-1, is ETGVTQSPTHLIKTRGQQVTLRCSSQSGHNTVSWYQQALGQGPQFIFQYYREEENGRGNFPPRFSGLQFPNYSSELNVNALELDDSALYLCASSLDRQNNEQFFGPGTRLTVL.

V usage is TRBV19 and J usage is TRBJ1-4; D uncertain. V lost 8 bases, J lost 0 bases, and 10 bases lay in between. The CDR3 covers 14 residues. Germline V CDR1 and CDR2: LNHDA, SQIVND (reference sequence). The CDR3 DNA is TGTGCCAGTCATGGTCTTTCAACTAATGAAAAACTGTTTTTT. Residues: CASHGLSTNEKLFF.

The chain employs TRBV10-3 and TRBJ2-3; D not certain. In germline, CDR1 is ENHRY, CDR2 SYGVKD. The CDR3 totals 15 residues. The ends were cut back, 2 bases at V and 0 bases at J, with 9 bases in the middle. CDR3 sequence reads: CAISEVLLSTDTQYF. CDR3 DNA sequence: TGTGCCATCAGTGAGGTCCTTCTTAGCACAGATACGCAGTATTTT.

The chain carries TRBV18 and TRBJ1-2, with D unclear. V shed 2 bases and J shed 2 bases, with 6 bases lying between them. Germline V lookup: CDR1 KGHSH, CDR2 LQKENI. CDR3 size: 13 residues. The CDR3 DNA follows: TGTGCCAGCTCACCATCCCTAAACTATGGCTACACCTTC. Amino acids: CASSPSLNYGYTF. Full variable domain (outside the CDR3, taken from reference TRBV18 and TRBJ1-2): NAGVMQNPRHLVRRRGQEARLRCSPMKGHSHVYWYRQLPEEGLKFMVYLQKENIIDESGMPKERFSAEFPKEGPSILRIQQVVRGDSAAYFCASSPSLNYGYTFGSGTRLTVV.

The chain joins TRBV6-6 to TRBJ1-1; TRBD1 agrees at 8 bases. CDR3 size: 15 residues. V dropped 5 bases and J dropped 0; count of bases not matched to a gene: 5. Germline CDR1 and CDR2: MNHNY and SVGAGI (reference sequence). CDR3: CASSLGQVMNTEAFF. Here the CDR3 DNA reads TGTGCCAGCAGTCTGGGACAGGTCATGAACACTGAAGCTTTCTTT.

The chain joins TRBV29-1 to TRBJ2-7; maybe TRBD2 (6 bases). CDR3 size: 13 residues. V was cut by 7 bases and J by 8 bases, with 21 bases left in between. Germline CDR1 and CDR2: SQVTM and ANQGSEA. CDR3 DNA: TGCAGCGCTGGAGGGCCAGGTGGGCTACAGCAGTACTTC. Amino acid sequence: CSAGGPGGLQQYF.

The V call is TRBV11-2, the J call TRBJ2-3; no reliable D call. The germline gives CDR1 SGHAT, CDR2 FQNNGV. The CDR3 length is 16 residues. V lost 3 bases and J lost 1, with 14 bases in between. For the CDR3, the DNA is TGTGCCAGCAGCTTTAGGACGTCTGTAGGCACAGATACGCAGTATTTT. As protein: CASSFRTSVGTDTQYF.

This rearrangement joins TRBV5-5 to TRBJ2-3, with TRBD1 matching over 10 bases. V shed 3 bases, J shed 13 bases, and the junction held 5 bases outside the gene matches. Germline V gene data show CDR1 as SGHKS and CDR2 as YYEKEE (reference sequence). The CDR3 is 12 residues long. CDR3 residues: CASSSGQGKEYF. DNA for the CDR3: TGTGCCAGCAGCTCGGGACAGGGGAAGGAGTATTTT. Together with reference TRBV5-5 and TRBJ2-3, the CDR3 gives the full variable domain: DAGVTQSPTHLIKTRGQQVTLRCSPISGHKSVSWYQQVLGQGPQFIFQYYEKEERGRGNFPDRFSARQFPNYSSELNVNALLLGDSALYLCASSSGQGKEYFGPGTRLTVL.

This sequence joins TRBV5-1 and TRBJ2-7, with 10 bases aligning to TRBD2. CDR3 length equals 16 residues. CDR1 and CDR2 (germline): SGHRS, YFSETQ. V trimming: 0 bases; J trimming: 3 bases; junction bases outside the gene matches: 6. The DNA of the CDR3 is TGCGCCAGCAGCTTGGGGTCTAGCGGGGGTGTCTACGAGCAGTACTTC. Translation gives CASSLGSSGGVYEQYF.

The J gene is TRBJ1-6, the V gene TRBV20-1, with D uncertain. Germline assignment: CDR1 DFQATT and CDR2 SNEGSKA (reference sequence). The CDR3 spans 9 residues. The V end lost 6 bases, the J end lost 13 bases, and 7 bases lay between the germline ends. The CDR3: CSAGDPLHF. The CDR3 nucleotides read TGCAGTGCCGGGGATCCCCTCCACTTT.

This clone was seen a few times. The V and J genes are TRBV11-3 and TRBJ1-6; D gene uncertain. The CDR3 runs 13 residues. The germline V and J ends were trimmed by 3 bases and 7 bases, with 7 bases remaining between them. Germline assignment: CDR1 SGHNT and CDR2 YENEEA. The CDR3 is CASSLRPNSPLHF. CDR3 in DNA: TGTGCCAGCAGCTTGCGACCGAATTCACCCCTCCACTTT.

The gene calls are TRBV30 and TRBJ1-2, with D possibly being TRBD1 (6 bases). V lost 4 bases to trimming and J lost 6 bases, with 12 bases between them. The CDR3 has 12 residues. Germline CDR1 and CDR2: GTSNPN and SVGIG (reference sequence). The CDR3 reads CAWKGGGDGYTF. The CDR3 DNA reads TGTGCCTGGAAGGGAGGGGGGGATGGCTACACCTTC.

The chain uses TRBV10-3 and TRBJ2-5; 7 bases are a match to TRBD1. Per germline, CDR1 ENHRY and CDR2 SYGVKD. Losses at the gene ends were 3 bases for V and 5 bases for J; bases not matched to a gene: 9. The CDR3 loop spans 15 amino acids. CDR3 sequence reads: CAISERGRITETQYF. DNA of the CDR3: TGTGCCATCAGTGAAAGGGGGCGAATCACTGAGACCCAGTACTTC.

The V and J genes are TRBV6-5 and TRBJ2-7; 8 bases line up with TRBD1. Germline-derived CDR1 and CDR2 are MNHEY and SVGAGI. The V and J ends lost 0 bases and 3 bases, in that order; junction bases with no gene match: 4. The CDR3 loop spans 15 amino acids. The CDR3 sequence is CASSYSIGQGYEQYF. The CDR3 DNA sequence: TGTGCCAGCAGTTACTCCATTGGACAGGGCTACGAGCAGTACTTC.

The gene calls are TRBV13 and TRBJ1-1, with 10 bases fitting TRBD1. This CDR3 spans 17 amino acids. CDR1 PRHDT and CDR2 FYEKMQ come from the germline V gene (reference sequence). Unmatched junction bases numbered 10, after V lost 5 bases and J lost 1 base. The CDR3 nucleotides read TGTGCCAGCAGCCCCCGGACCCGACAGGGGGCGAACACTGAAGCTTTCTTT. This encodes CASSPRTRQGANTEAFF.

CDR3 residues: CAWSSPPDTQYF. CDR3 nucleotide sequence: TGTGCCTGGAGTAGTCCCCCGGATACGCAGTATTTT. This chain joins TRBV30 and TRBJ2-3; D gene ambiguous. CDR3 size: 12 residues. CDR1 is GTSNPN and CDR2 is SVGIG in the germline V gene (reference sequence). V was cut by 2 bases and J by 6 bases, with 9 bases left in between.

V gene TRBV25-1 combines with J gene TRBJ2-7; 9 positions match TRBD1. Germline values: CDR1 MGHDK, CDR2 SYGVNS. The trim removed 6 bases at V and 3 bases at J, leaving 9 bases unmatched. CDR3 length: 15 residues. The CDR3 is CASSPRGQGIYEQYF. In DNA form, the CDR3 reads TGTGCCAGCAGCCCTCGGGGACAGGGAATCTACGAGCAGTACTTC.